The rows below give T cell receptor beta chains drawn from one sample of a study of vaccination and CD4 T cells after COVID-19. Their target antigens are unknown. From the PCR reads, TCRdb called clonotypes with MiXCR, one entry per CDR3 protein. This table has under 25,000 distinct CDR3 sequences, about 35% appearing once. This specimen consisted of CD4+ T cells from blood, cultured in vitro, obtained about 7 months after SARS-CoV-2 vaccination. These receptors all stem from a human donor who had recovered from COVID-19. Both conserved end residues are trimmed from each CDR3.

v_call | cdr3_aa
TRBV21-1 | ASSKARGTTASGTFYEQY
TRBV11-3 | ASSLSRGLAGINEQF
TRBV20-1 | SARLAGSTDTQY
TRBV7-6 | ASSLEYSYEQY
TRBV6-5 | ASSYSPGLAGGQETQY
TRBV7-2 | ASRPGGGTDTQY
TRBV6-5 | ASSYSSASYEQY
TRBV7-9 | ASSFGDAYEQY
TRBV20-1 | SVGGGTDTQY
TRBV28 | ASSFLGQAANEQY
TRBV4-2 | ASSQTQGENSYNSPLH
TRBV29-1 | SVEDWRDNEQF
TRBV27 | ASRKTSGRAEETQY
TRBV28 | ASRVAVEQF
TRBV7-8 | ASSYSGWVASSYEQY
TRBV20-1 | SARVANQPQH
TRBV20-1 | SARVRGVIETQY
TRBV7-2 | ASSLEADTQY
TRBV5-1 | ASSLLGSYEQY
TRBV6-4 | ASSDQGRGYT
TRBV5-1 | ASSSTGQGYGYT
TRBV24-1 | ATNSGGQETQY
TRBV20-1 | SARLGRTGYNEQF
TRBV7-8 | ASSTRLAGKDYNEQF
TRBV4-2 | ASSQDRDRGENNSPLH
TRBV6-1 | ASSKQGNTQY
TRBV19 | ASKYSDGANVLT
TRBV7-9 | ASSNSGNTIY
TRBV25-1 | ASINTVNTEAF
TRBV6-1 | ATSRGGGNYEQY
TRBV25-1 | ASRRGNYGYT
TRBV20-1 | SAPYPGLAGNEQY
TRBV7-6 | ASSRLGVGNTEAF
TRBV20-1 | SASMGLVVNEQF
TRBV24-1 | ATSDSQGHSNQPQH
TRBV2 | ASSQDTQETQY
TRBV29-1 | SVGQAGTEAF
TRBV6-1 | ASSGLAGGVQETQY
TRBV20-1 | SGLAGTEQY
TRBV6-1 | ASSEEFYGYT
TRBV20-1 | SARDRASKHRGRALDTQY
TRBV21-1 | ASSKAGGAASPLH
TRBV6-1 | ASSEGVLAGQETQY
TRBV7-3 | ASSSTGTSSNEQF
TRBV20-1 | SAQYGGGYYEQY
TRBV28 | ASSRQSLGDSPLH
TRBV27 | ASSFRDRQETQY
TRBV20-1 | SARGGGETQETQY